This is a list of T cell receptor beta chains from one sample in a study of T cells in Graves' hyperthyroidism and ophthalmopathy. TCRdb used MiXCR to reprocess the multiplex PCR reads, holding one entry per CDR3 protein. This repertoire shows approximately 610,000 distinct CDR3 sequences, 14% to 15% found once; its top ten account for roughly 4.3%. Sequenced input: blood. Receptors were obtained from a woman in her thirties or forties with Graves' ophthalmopathy. The CDR3 runs from the conserved cysteine through the conserved F or W. A D gene is named only where the DNA matches it firmly. A clone size is listed for some rows: how often the clone was seen (once, few, many), or a class if it is expanded.

D	V	size	J	DNA	CDR3
TRBD1	TRBV6-1	NA	TRBJ1-5	TGTGCCAGCAGGGGGGGGGGACAGCGCAATCAGCCCCAGCATTTT	CASRGGGQRNQPQHF
NA	TRBV9	NA	TRBJ2-7	TGTGCCAGCAGCGTAGGACCTCGGACAGAGACCTACGAGCAGTACTTC	CASSVGPRTETYEQYF
NA	TRBV7-8	many	TRBJ1-5	TGTGCCAGCAGCTTACAGGGGCCCGGGAAGCCCCAGCATTTT	CASSLQGPGKPQHF
TRBD2	TRBV20-1	few	TRBJ2-5	TGCAGTGCCCAGGGGGCTAGCGGGAGGGCCCGAGAGACCCAGTACTTC	CSAQGASGRARETQYF
NA	TRBV6-2/TRBV6-3	many	TRBJ1-1	TGTGCCAGCAGCCATTCAGCATGGACTGAAGCTTTCTTT	CASSHSAWTEAFF
NA	TRBV19	NA	TRBJ1-3	TGTGCCAGTAGTAGTGAGAAACTACACTCTGGAAACACCATATATTTT	CASSSEKLHSGNTIYF
NA	TRBV28	NA	TRBJ2-5	TGTGCCAGCCTGGGGGAGACCCAGTACTTC	CASLGETQYF
TRBD1	TRBV18	NA	TRBJ1-1	TGTGCCAGCTCACCTAGGGACAGGGACTCGCGGGAAGCTGAAGCTTTCTTT	CASSPRDRDSREAEAFF
NA	TRBV29-1	many	TRBJ1-1	TGCAGCGTCGCTGGACCATTGAACACTGAAGCTTTCTTT	CSVAGPLNTEAFF
NA	TRBV6-5	many	TRBJ1-6	TGTGCCAGCAGTTACACCTCATTAACAGGGAGGGGATCACCCCTCCACTTT	CASSYTSLTGRGSPLHF
TRBD1	TRBV6-5	many	TRBJ1-1	TGTGCCAGCAGTTACGGGGACAGGGGTGAAGCTTTCTTT	CASSYGDRGEAFF
TRBD2	TRBV7-2	many	TRBJ2-7	TGTGCCAGCAGCGCCCCTAGCGGGAGGCCCTACGAGCAGTACTTC	CASSAPSGRPYEQYF
TRBD2	TRBV10-3	few	TRBJ2-3	TGTGCCATCAGTCGATCCGGACTAGAACAAGATACGCAGTATTTT	CAISRSGLEQDTQYF
NA	TRBV24-1	many	TRBJ2-7	TGTGCCACCAGTGCCCTAACTTCTTCGGAGCAGTACTTC	CATSALTSSEQYF
NA	TRBV5-1	few	TRBJ2-7	TGCGCCAGCAGCTCAGATCCTTCCTACGAGCAGTACTTC	CASSSDPSYEQYF
NA	TRBV18	many	TRBJ1-2	TGTGCCAGCTCACCCGGGACGGAACGCTATGGCTACACCTTC	CASSPGTERYGYTF
NA	TRBV19	NA	TRBJ1-5	TGTGCCAGTAGCAAGGGAGATGGCAATCAGCCCCAGCATTTT	CASSKGDGNQPQHF
TRBD1	TRBV9	many	TRBJ1-1	TGTGCCAGCAGTCCCCGGACAGGGCTGAACACTGAAGCTTTCTTT	CASSPRTGLNTEAFF
NA	TRBV24-1	NA	TRBJ1-3	TGTGCCACCACCCTACCGACAGAAACTGGAAACACCATATATTTT	CATTLPTETGNTIYF
TRBD2	TRBV29-1	many	TRBJ2-7	TGCAGCGTCGGGACCAGCGGGAGTATCGCCTACGAGCAGTACTTC	CSVGTSGSIAYEQYF
TRBD1	TRBV5-1	NA	TRBJ2-2	TGCGCCAGCACGCGACAGGGCTTGAACACCGGGGAGCTGTTTTTT	CASTRQGLNTGELFF
NA	TRBV19	few	TRBJ2-4	TGTGCCAGTAGGGACTTTTCCCTAGCCAAAAACATTCAGTACTTC	CASRDFSLAKNIQYF
NA	TRBV7-2	many	TRBJ2-7	TGTGCCAGCAGCCCCCAAGGAGTCACCTACGAGCAGTACTTC	CASSPQGVTYEQYF
TRBD1	TRBV5-1	many	TRBJ1-2	TGCGCCAGCAGTAGGACAGGGGCCTGGGAAAACTATGGCTACACCTTC	CASSRTGAWENYGYTF
NA	TRBV6-1	many	TRBJ1-1	TGTGCCAGCAGTCCCAGAAACACGTTGAACACTGAAGCTTTCTTT	CASSPRNTLNTEAFF
TRBD1	TRBV15	many	TRBJ1-3	TGTGCCACCAGCAGAGCCACAGGGGCCACTGGAAACACCATATATTTT	CATSRATGATGNTIYF
NA	TRBV6-1	many	TRBJ1-5	TGTGCCAGCAGTGAAAGTCCGGACACCCTTAACCCTAGCAATCAGCCCCAGCATTTT	CASSESPDTLNPSNQPQHF
TRBD2	TRBV20-1	many	TRBJ2-1	TGCAGTGCTAGAGATAGCGGGAGTACGAATGAGCAGTTCTTC	CSARDSGSTNEQFF
NA	TRBV28	NA	TRBJ2-5	TGTGCCAGCAGTCCCGCAGGGGCCGCCCGAGAGACCCAGTACTTC	CASSPAGAARETQYF
TRBD1	TRBV7-9	NA	TRBJ1-2	TGTGCCAGCAGCTTAGGGGGACAGATAAATGGCTACACCTTC	CASSLGGQINGYTF
NA	TRBV14	many	TRBJ1-3	TGTGCCAGCAGCCCCTTCCGGGCTGGAAACACCATATATTTT	CASSPFRAGNTIYF
NA	TRBV12-3/TRBV12-4	many	TRBJ1-5	TGTGCCAGCAGTTTCGCCCGGCAGCCCCAGCATTTT	CASSFARQPQHF
NA	TRBV7-6	NA	TRBJ2-5	TGTGCCAGCAGCTTAGTAGCGGTCCAAGAGACCCAGTACTTC	CASSLVAVQETQYF
NA	TRBV5-1	many	TRBJ2-7	TGCGCCAGCAGCGAACTCAGGACCCCGCTGGACGACAGCGAGCAGTACTTC	CASSELRTPLDDSEQYF
NA	TRBV6-1	many	TRBJ2-5	TGTGCCAGCAGGCCCCGGGCATGGGAGACCCAGTACTTC	CASRPRAWETQYF
NA	TRBV28	many	TRBJ1-1	TGTGCCAGCAGTCCACCCTCGGGAGGGACTGAAGCTTTCTTT	CASSPPSGGTEAFF
NA	TRBV3-1	NA	TRBJ1-1	TGTGCCAGCAGCCAAAGCGTCGAAGCTTTCTTT	CASSQSVEAFF
NA	TRBV5-1	many	TRBJ2-7	TGCGCCAGCAGCTTGGGAGGGCTCTCTCGTTCCGAGCAGTACTTC	CASSLGGLSRSEQYF
NA	TRBV10-3	many	TRBJ1-2	TGTGCCATCAGTGAACTGGGGAACTATGGCTACACCTTC	CAISELGNYGYTF
NA	TRBV6-4	many	TRBJ2-7	TGTGCCAGCAGCCCATTGACGCGATCTCGGGACCAAAGCTCCTACGAGCAGTACTTC	CASSPLTRSRDQSSYEQYF
TRBD1	TRBV6-2/TRBV6-3	many	TRBJ2-7	TGTGCCAGCAACCGGGACAGGGCGAGCTCCTACGAGCAGTACTTC	CASNRDRASSYEQYF